This T cell receptor beta chain was obtained from a study of cytomegalovirus exposure and HLA in healthy donors. Assay: immunoSEQ multiplex PCR; the TCRdb copy retains only in-frame clones and omits some. The sample shows fewer than 350,000 clones, approximately 88% of them seen only once. Germline CDR1 reads GTSNPN; CDR2 reads SVGIG (reference sequence). With 6 bases clipped from V and 3 bases from J, the junction kept 8 bases outside the gene matches. The CDR3 is made up of 13 amino acids. This clone has a handful of counts. The sequencing input was PBMCs. The TCR originated in a woman between 18 and 29 years old in good health and CMV-seronegative. The chain is built from TRBV30 and TRBJ2-7; 7 nucleotides match TRBD1. The CDR3 sequence is CACDRDSNYEQYF. CDR3 bases: TGTGCCTGCGACCGGGACAGCAACTACGAGCAGTACTTC.